Below, 16 T cell receptor beta chains from the same sample are listed, as sequenced in a study of T cell responses to AZD1222 COVID-19 vaccine. Method: immunoSEQ multiplex PCR; TCRdb's copy keeps in-frame clones and lacks some. The table includes around 91,000 clones, just over 90% detected once. This material consisted of peripheral blood, taken 28 days after the second AZD1222 dose. All receptors derive from an adult who received the AZD1222 COVID-19 vaccine.

This chain links TRBV9 with TRBJ2-1; D ambiguous. This CDR3 comprises 16 residues. CDR1 is SGDLS, CDR2 YYNGEE, per germline. Deletions cut 0 bases from V and 3 bases from J, with 13 bases between. CDR3 protein: CASSVARGGYYNEQFF. Here the CDR3 DNA reads TGTGCCAGCAGCGTAGCCCGCGGCGGTTACTACAATGAGCAGTTCTTC.

The chain couples TRBV28 to TRBJ1-6; D is perhaps TRBD1 (5 bases). Germline CDR1 and CDR2: MDHEN and SYDVKM. This CDR3 has 14 amino acids. The ends were cut back, 6 bases at V and 9 bases at J, with 15 bases in the middle. For the CDR3, the DNA is TGTGCCAGCAGGTCGAGCCAGGGAGGTTCACCCCTCCACTTT. Its translation is CASRSSQGGSPLHF. The full variable domain, completed using reference TRBV28 and TRBJ1-6, is DVKVTQSSRYLVKRTGEKVFLECVQDMDHENMFWYRQDPGLGLRLIYFSYDVKMKEKGDIPEGYSVSREKKERFSLILESASTNQTSMYLCASRSSQGGSPLHFGNGTRLTVT.

The J gene is TRBJ1-1, the V gene TRBV5-6, with D possibly being TRBD1 (6 bases). CDR1 is SGHDT, CDR2 YYEEEE, per germline. The V and J ends lost 6 bases and 2 bases respectively, with 17 bases between them. The CDR3 runs to 15 residues. The CDR3 loop is CASTSTRTVNTEAFF. CDR3 in DNA: TGTGCCAGCACCTCTACTAGGACAGTTAACACTGAAGCTTTCTTT.

The chain is built from TRBV30 and TRBJ1-1; D ambiguous. This CDR3 has 13 residues. Per the germline V gene, CDR1 is GTSNPN and CDR2 is SVGIG (reference sequence). V was clipped by 4 bases and J by 0 bases, with 9 bases between them. CDR3 sequence: CAWNRVMNTEAFF. As DNA, the CDR3 is TGTGCCTGGAATCGGGTCATGAACACTGAAGCTTTCTTT. Looking up the rest from reference TRBV30 and TRBJ1-1 gives the full variable domain: SQTIHQWPATLVQPVGSPLSLECTVEGTSNPNLYWYRQAAGRGLQLLFYSVGIGQISSEVPQNLSASRPQDRQFILSSKKLLLSDSGFYLCAWNRVMNTEAFFGQGTRLTVV.

The chain links TRBV19 to TRBJ2-7, with 7 positions matching TRBD1. This CDR3 region has 14 residues. Looked up from germline, CDR1 is LNHDA and CDR2 is SQIVND (reference sequence). Unmatched junction bases numbered 12, after V lost 7 bases and J lost 6 bases. CDR3 residues: CASTPTGREIEQYF. In nucleotides, the CDR3 is TGTGCCAGTACCCCGACAGGGAGAGAGATCGAGCAGTACTTC.

The CDR3: CSDVKFTEAFF. The CDR3 DNA is TGCAGCGACGTTAAGTTCACTGAAGCTTTCTTT. The V call is TRBV29-1, the J call TRBJ1-1; no clear D. The length of the CDR3 is 11 residues. Germline assignment: CDR1 SQVTM and CDR2 ANQGSEA. Trimming left V 7 bases short and J 4 bases short, with 10 bases between.

This sequence joins TRBV25-1 and TRBJ2-1; 9 bases map to TRBD2. The CDR3 totals 14 residues. After removal of 10 bases from V and 10 bases from J, the junction contained 14 bases not matched to a gene. Germline CDR1 is MGHDK and CDR2 is SYGVNS. The CDR3: CATSLLAGTQEQFF. The DNA for the CDR3 is TGTGCCACCAGCCTGCTAGCGGGAACTCAAGAGCAGTTCTTC.

The chain carries TRBV6-2 or TRBV6-3 and TRBJ2-1, with 7 positions matching TRBD1. The CDR3 spans 18 residues. V shed 5 bases, J shed 0 bases, and the junction held 13 bases outside the gene matches. CDR1 is MNHEY and CDR2 is SVGEGT in the germline V gene. CDR3 residues: CASSPPRQGLSSYNEQFF. The CDR3 nucleotides are TGTGCCAGCAGTCCACCCAGACAGGGCTTGAGCTCCTACAATGAGCAGTTCTTC.

The chain is built from TRBV7-2 and TRBJ2-7, with D possibly TRBD1 on 5 matching bases. CDR3 size: 12 residues. CDR1 is SGHTA and CDR2 is FQGNSA in the germline V gene. V was shortened by 5 bases and J by 6 bases, with 11 bases between the two germline ends. The CDR3 coding sequence is TGTGCCAGCAGCCCGGACATTCTCGAGCAGTACTTC. This sequence encodes CASSPDILEQYF.

The CDR3 DNA reads TGTGCCAGTACCCTCTCCCCAGGGGCGTCATGGAGCGGATACAATGAGCAGTTCTTC. Its protein is CASTLSPGASWSGYNEQFF. J is TRBJ2-1 and V is TRBV19, with D tentatively TRBD1 (6 bases). Germline CDR1 is LNHDA and CDR2 is SQIVND (reference sequence). The CDR3 is 19 amino acids. V was trimmed by 7 bases and J by 4 bases, leaving 29 bases between them.

The chain employs TRBV2 and TRBJ2-1, with TRBD2 as a possible D gene (5 bases). The CDR3 has 13 amino acids. Germline loops: CDR1 SNHLY, CDR2 FYNNEI. Trimming removed 4 bases at V and 4 bases at J, with 8 bases between. The CDR3 protein is CASSGGGYNEQFF. CDR3 bases: TGTGCCAGCAGTGGAGGAGGATACAATGAGCAGTTCTTC.

The chain is built from TRBV10-1 and TRBJ2-5; D is uncertain. Trimming took off 0 bases at V and 2 bases at J, with 13 bases between the two ends. The CDR3 extends over 16 amino acids. The V gene's germline CDR1 is WNHNN and CDR2 SYGVQD (reference sequence). This CDR3 is CASSESKARSQETQYF. Here the CDR3 DNA reads TGCGCCAGCAGTGAGTCGAAGGCTAGATCACAAGAGACCCAGTACTTC.

This chain uses TRBV5-4 with TRBJ2-1; 8 bases are a match to TRBD1. The CDR3 covers 15 residues. Trimming at V came to 4 bases and at J to 2 bases, leaving 5 bases not matched to a gene. Germline assignment: CDR1 SGHNT and CDR2 YYREEE (reference sequence). The CDR3 is CASSAGTGPYNEQFF. As DNA, the CDR3 is TGTGCCAGCAGCGCCGGGACAGGCCCCTACAATGAGCAGTTCTTC.

This chain uses TRBV5-6 with TRBJ2-1; no clear D gene. Between the trimmed V and J ends, which lost 3 bases and 4 bases, there was a span of 14 bases. Germline V CDR1 and CDR2: SGHDT, YYEEEE. The CDR3 is 15 amino acids. The CDR3 nucleotides are TGTGCCAGCAGCTCCCGACTTTCTCCTTACAATGAGCAGTTCTTC. Translating it yields CASSSRLSPYNEQFF. The full variable domain, its missing parts supplied by reference TRBV5-6 and TRBJ2-1, is DAGVTQSPTHLIKTRGQQVTLRCSPKSGHDTVSWYQQALGQGPQFIFQYYEEEERQRGNFPDRFSGHQFPNYSSELNVNALLLGDSALYLCASSSRLSPYNEQFFGPGTRLTVL.

This chain's CDR3 is CASSFYDEAFF. CDR3 in DNA: TGTGCCAGCAGCTTTTACGATGAAGCTTTCTTT. V is TRBV6-5 and J is TRBJ1-1; no clear D gene. Trimming took off 6 bases at V and 7 bases at J, with 9 bases between the two ends. Looked up from germline, CDR1 is MNHEY and CDR2 is SVGAGI. CDR3 length: 11 residues.

The J gene is TRBJ1-4, the V gene TRBV9; 7 positions match TRBD1. V shed 5 bases and J 5 bases; nucleotides not matched to a gene: 6. CDR1 is SGDLS and CDR2 is YYNGEE in the germline V gene. CDR3 length equals 14 residues. CDR3 in DNA: TGTGCCAGCAGTCCGGGACAGATCAATGAAAAACTGTTTTTT. This sequence encodes CASSPGQINEKLFF.